What follows are 23 T cell receptor beta chains derived from one specimen sequenced in a study of cytomegalovirus exposure and HLA in healthy donors. The PCR made use of 60 Vbeta and 13 Jbeta primers. Some clones are missing from TCRdb's copy, which holds only in-frame ones; the method was immunoSEQ multiplex PCR. The profile shows more than 150,000 clones, approximately 80% of them singletons. Sequenced material: PBMCs. These receptors originate from a girl under 18 in good health and CMV-seropositive.

This clone was observed once. This chain joins TRBV5-6 and TRBJ1-6; D is uncertain. The CDR3 totals 13 residues. V lost 4 bases, J lost 10 bases, and 12 bases lay in between. Looked up from germline, CDR1 is SGHDT and CDR2 is YYEEEE. Here the CDR3 DNA reads TGTGCCAGCAGCCCTCGGCTCGGGTCACCCCTCCACTTT. Its translation is CASSPRLGSPLHF.

J is TRBJ2-7 and V is TRBV7-9, with a possible D match to TRBD2 (7 bases). The CDR3 totals 15 residues. V was cut by 0 bases and J by 3 bases, with 12 bases left in between. CDR1 is SEHNR, CDR2 FQNEAQ, per germline (reference sequence). CDR3 sequence (DNA): TGTGCCAGCAGCTTAGCGGTGGGAGGGGGCTACGAGCAGTACTTC. As protein: CASSLAVGGGYEQYF.

This chain uses TRBV19 with TRBJ2-4; weak D call: TRBD1 (5 bases). Per the germline V gene, CDR1 is LNHDA and CDR2 is SQIVND (reference sequence). Trimming pared 1 base from V and 0 bases from J, leaving 16 bases between. The CDR3 sequence is 18 residues long. CDR3: CASSIVLRQGLAKNIQYF. The CDR3 DNA sequence: TGTGCCAGTAGTATAGTGTTGCGGCAGGGCCTAGCCAAAAACATTCAGTACTTC.

The chain recombines TRBV19 with TRBJ1-1, with 10 bases aligning to TRBD1. Germline loops: CDR1 LNHDA, CDR2 SQIVND (reference sequence). This CDR3 spans 13 amino acids. V lost 8 bases to trimming and J lost 4 bases; unmatched junction nucleotides: 4. The CDR3 nucleotides are TGTGCCAGTCGCCGGACAGGGGGCACTGAAGCTTTCTTT. Its translation: CASRRTGGTEAFF.

The chain is built from TRBV9 and TRBJ1-5, with D possibly matching TRBD1 (6 bases). This CDR3 is 15 amino acids long. The V end lost 4 bases, the J end lost 0 bases, and 11 bases lay between the germline ends. The germline V gene has CDR1 SGDLS and CDR2 YYNGEE. CDR3 residues: CASSPRQDSNQPQHF. As DNA, the CDR3 is TGTGCCAGCAGCCCCCGACAGGATAGCAATCAGCCCCAGCATTTT.

V gene TRBV9 combines with J gene TRBJ2-7; 9 bases match TRBD2. Trimming at V came to 0 bases and at J to 0 bases, leaving 4 bases not matched to a gene. The CDR3 loop spans 16 amino acids. Germline V CDR1 and CDR2: SGDLS, YYNGEE. CDR3 sequence reads: CASSVGSSGVSYEQYF. CDR3 sequence (DNA): TGTGCCAGCAGCGTAGGATCTAGCGGGGTCTCCTACGAGCAGTACTTC.

The rearrangement links TRBV14 to TRBJ2-1; 7 bases are shared with TRBD1. CDR1 and CDR2 (germline): SGHDN, FVKESK. This CDR3 has 15 residues. Unmatched junction bases numbered 7, after V lost 4 bases and J lost 4 bases. CDR3 nucleotides: TGTGCCAGCAGCCCGAGGGGGCGCGGTTACAATGAGCAGTTCTTC. As protein: CASSPRGRGYNEQFF.

This chain joins TRBV10-3 and TRBJ1-2; 7 positions match TRBD1. The CDR3 runs 14 residues. Trimming at V came to 8 bases and at J to 3 bases, leaving 9 bases not matched to a gene. The germline V gene encodes CDR1 ENHRY and CDR2 SYGVKD. The DNA of the CDR3 is TGTGCCATCTGGGAGCCAGGGGGATACTATGGCTACACCTTC. Protein: CAIWEPGGYYGYTF.

The rearrangement uses TRBV19 and TRBJ1-2; TRBD1 agrees at 8 bases. Trimming at V came to 5 bases and at J to 4 bases, leaving 15 bases not matched to a gene. CDR3 length: 17 residues. Germline CDR1 and CDR2: LNHDA and SQIVND (reference sequence). CDR3 sequence: CASSSTGVTRTIYGYTF. The CDR3 nucleotides read TGTGCCAGTAGTTCGACAGGGGTAACGCGGACTATCTATGGCTACACCTTC.

This sequence joins TRBV6-5 and TRBJ1-1; D gene uncertain. CDR1 is MNHEY, CDR2 SVGAGI, per germline. This CDR3 region has 13 residues. V was clipped by 2 bases and J by 4 bases, with 8 bases between them. The CDR3 DNA follows: TGTGCCAGCAGTTACAGGAGGGTCACTGAAGCTTTCTTT. It is translated as CASSYRRVTEAFF.

This clone occurred a few times. The V gene is TRBV6-6, the J gene TRBJ2-7; 12 nucleotides line up with TRBD1. The CDR3 is 16 residues long. J gave up 5 bases and V 5 bases, and 10 bases lay outside the gene matches. The germline V gene has CDR1 MNHNY and CDR2 SVGAGI (reference sequence). The CDR3 DNA reads as TGTGCCAGCAGTGCCCCGGGACAGGGGGCTGGCGACGAGCAGTACTTC. It codes for CASSAPGQGAGDEQYF.

The chain employs TRBV6-6 and TRBJ1-4; D gene ambiguous. This CDR3 spans 13 amino acids. Looked up from germline, CDR1 is MNHNY and CDR2 is SVGAGI (reference sequence). V shed 11 bases and J shed 0 bases, with 10 bases lying between them. Here the CDR3 reads CAGGGATNEKLFF. The CDR3 DNA reads as TGTGCCGGCGGCGGGGCAACTAATGAAAAACTGTTTTTT.

V gene TRBV28 combines with J gene TRBJ2-7; D might be TRBD1 (5 bases). CDR1 is MDHEN, CDR2 SYDVKM, per germline. Trimming removed 5 bases at V and 2 bases at J, with 10 bases between. The CDR3 contains 13 residues. DNA of the CDR3: TGTGCCAGCAGTCCTAGACAGACCTACGAGCAGTACTTC. The encoded protein is CASSPRQTYEQYF. The variable domain in full, with the rest retrieved from reference TRBV28 and TRBJ2-7, is DVKVTQSSRYLVKRTGEKVFLECVQDMDHENMFWYRQDPGLGLRLIYFSYDVKMKEKGDIPEGYSVSREKKERFSLILESASTNQTSMYLCASSPRQTYEQYFGPGTRLTVT.

Only one count was recorded for this clone. This chain connects TRBV30 to TRBJ1-2; D is possibly TRBD1 (5 bases). The CDR3 extends over 13 amino acids. The V gene lost 4 bases and the J gene lost 6 bases, with 15 bases spanning the gap. The germline V gene has CDR1 GTSNPN and CDR2 SVGIG (reference sequence). CDR3 sequence: CAWTLQSGNGYTF. In nucleotides, the CDR3 is TGTGCCTGGACCCTACAGTCAGGGAATGGCTACACCTTC. Filled out from reference TRBV30 and TRBJ1-2, the complete variable domain reads SQTIHQWPATLVQPVGSPLSLECTVEGTSNPNLYWYRQAAGRGLQLLFYSVGIGQISSEVPQNLSASRPQDRQFILSSKKLLLSDSGFYLCAWTLQSGNGYTFGSGTRLTVV.

In this sample, this clone turned up a few times. The V and J genes are TRBV29-1 and TRBJ1-2; maybe TRBD1 (5 bases). V lost 7 bases to trimming and J lost 7 bases, with 16 bases between them. Germline loops: CDR1 SQVTM, CDR2 ANQGSEA. This CDR3 has 12 residues. The DNA of the CDR3 is TGCAGCGCCCGGACACTACAAGGTGGCTACACCTTC. Translating gives CSARTLQGGYTF.

V and J are TRBV5-1 and TRBJ2-1; tentatively, D is TRBD2 (6 bases). The V end lost 0 bases, the J end lost 5 bases, and 12 bases lay between the germline ends. The germline V gene encodes CDR1 SGHRS and CDR2 YFSETQ. The CDR3 has 15 amino acids. The CDR3 sequence is CASSLADYRHNEQFF. CDR3 DNA sequence: TGCGCCAGCAGCTTGGCGGACTACCGTCACAATGAGCAGTTCTTC.

The chain uses TRBV11-2 and TRBJ2-3; maybe TRBD2 (5 bases). Germline CDR1 is SGHAT and CDR2 is FQNNGV. The CDR3 is 13 amino acids. Trimming pared 2 bases from V and 4 bases from J, leaving 7 bases between. CDR3 protein: CASSLLRADTQYF. CDR3 DNA: TGTGCCAGCAGCTTACTGCGGGCAGATACGCAGTATTTT.

This clone was detected a few times. The chain carries TRBV11-2 and TRBJ1-4, with TRBD1 matching 7 bases. The V and J ends lost 0 bases and 14 bases, in that order; junction bases with no gene match: 6. This CDR3 has 13 residues. The germline CDR1 and CDR2 sequences are SGHAT and FQNNGV. CDR3 protein: CASSLDGDRALFF. CDR3 coding DNA: TGTGCCAGCAGCTTAGATGGTGACAGGGCCCTGTTTTTT.

For the CDR3, the DNA is TGTGCCAGCAGTGAAGTGAAGCCTTTGGCGGGGAACCAAGAGACCCAGTACTTC. This codes for CASSEVKPLAGNQETQYF. The chain uses TRBV6-4 and TRBJ2-5; TRBD2 might be the D (6 bases). CDR1 MRHNA and CDR2 SNTAGT come from the germline V gene. V lost 3 bases and J lost 0, with 20 bases in between. The CDR3 has 18 residues.

This rearrangement joins TRBV27 to TRBJ1-2; 8 bases fit TRBD1. Germline V lookup: CDR1 MNHEY, CDR2 SMNVEV (reference sequence). Trimming took 6 bases from V and 2 from J; bases not matched to a gene: 11. The length of the CDR3 is 16 residues. For the CDR3, the DNA is TGTGCCAGCAGGTTTAGGGGACAGGACCACAACTATGGCTACACCTTC. This encodes CASRFRGQDHNYGYTF.

The rearrangement links TRBV27 to TRBJ2-3; a possible D gene is TRBD2 (6 bases). Germline CDR1 MNHEY, CDR2 SMNVEV (reference sequence). The CDR3 loop spans 16 amino acids. The ends were cut back, 2 bases at V and 3 bases at J, with 15 bases in the middle. The CDR3 bases are TGTGCCAGCAGTTTAGGGCTAGCGATTAGAACAGATACGCAGTATTTT. It specifies CASSLGLAIRTDTQYF.

The CDR3 DNA reads TGTGCCAGCAGCTCCTACCCGGGACAGGGGGGCCACGAGCAGTACTTC. Translating it yields CASSSYPGQGGHEQYF. The chain links TRBV11-2 to TRBJ2-7, with 11 bases that match TRBD1. The CDR3 has 16 amino acids. After removal of 4 bases from V and 5 bases from J, the junction contained 10 bases not matched to a gene. Germline values: CDR1 SGHAT, CDR2 FQNNGV.

This sequence joins TRBV5-1 and TRBJ1-2; possible D gene TRBD1, 5 bases. This CDR3 is 15 amino acids long. Germline CDR1 SGHRS, CDR2 YFSETQ. The V end lost 4 bases, the J end lost 2 bases, and 15 bases lay between the germline ends. The CDR3 nucleotides read TGCGCCAGCAGCCCCGGACACTTCACGAACTATGGCTACACCTTC. Translated, it gives CASSPGHFTNYGYTF.